This T cell receptor (beta chain) was sequenced during a study of T cell repertoires in cytomegalovirus infection. Study in general: The authors used CMV epitopes that were HLA-C-restricted (recently identified) and HLA-B-restricted (well studied).

Study outcomes and limitations: Carriers of CMV plus the relevant HLA were identified by cumulative public TCR beta family frequency.

This clonotype was found many times. The target antigen is unknown. Germline CDR1 reads SGHVS; CDR2 reads FNYEAQ. This CDR3 comprises 15 residues. V trimming: 1 base; J trimming: 0 bases; junction bases outside the gene matches: 0. One entry per CDR3 protein results from TCRdb running MiXCR on the reads. The data show about a million distinct CDR3 sequences, roughly 30% seen once. The receptor comes from a human donor in good health (CMV status not recorded). Some clones in this sample may be carry-over from other donors' samples. This sample comprised cultured CD8+ T cells from PBMCs, obtained from culture after CMV antigen stimulation. The chain joins TRBV7-6 to TRBJ2-5, with TRBD2 matching 9 bases. CDR3 bases: TGTGCCAGCAGCTTAGGCGGGGGGGACCAAGAGACCCAGTACTTC. This codes for CASSLGGGDQETQYF.